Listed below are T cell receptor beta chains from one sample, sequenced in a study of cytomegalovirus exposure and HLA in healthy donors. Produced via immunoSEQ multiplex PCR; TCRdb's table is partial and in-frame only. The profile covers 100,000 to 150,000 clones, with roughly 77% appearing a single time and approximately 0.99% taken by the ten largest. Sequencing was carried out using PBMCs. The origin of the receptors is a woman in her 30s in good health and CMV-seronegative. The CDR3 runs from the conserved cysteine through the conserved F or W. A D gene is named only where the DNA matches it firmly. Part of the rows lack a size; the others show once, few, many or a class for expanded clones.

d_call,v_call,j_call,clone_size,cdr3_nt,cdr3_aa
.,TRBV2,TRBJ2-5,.,TGTGCCAGCAGTACAGTGGGTTCGGTACAAGAGACCCAGTACTTC,CASSTVGSVQETQYF
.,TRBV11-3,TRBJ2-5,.,TGTGCCAGCAGCCAAGCGGGACAGGCGGGGACCCAGTACTTC,CASSQAGQAGTQYF
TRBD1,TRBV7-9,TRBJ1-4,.,TGTGCCAGCGGGGACAGGGTAGAGGAAAAACTGTTTTTT,CASGDRVEEKLFF
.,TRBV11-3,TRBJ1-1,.,TGTGCCAGCACCCGGGGGGGGTACGCTGAAGCTTTCTTT,CASTRGGYAEAFF
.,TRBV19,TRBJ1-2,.,TGTGCCAGTAGTATAGAAACGGGGGTGAGCGGCTACACCTTC,CASSIETGVSGYTF
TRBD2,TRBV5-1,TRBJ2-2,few,TGCGCCAGCAGCCCTAGATCCCTAGCGGCCGAGGGAACCGGGGAGCTGTTTTTT,CASSPRSLAAEGTGELFF
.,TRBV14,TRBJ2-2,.,TGTGCCAGCAGCCCGGGGACCGGGGAGCTGTTTTTT,CASSPGTGELFF
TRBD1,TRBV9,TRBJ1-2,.,TGTGCCAGCCGTCGAGGACAGGGAATATTTGGCTACACCTTC,CASRRGQGIFGYTF
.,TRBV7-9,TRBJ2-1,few,TGTGCCAGCAGCTTAGCGGGAGAAGGCGATGAGCAGTTCTTC,CASSLAGEGDEQFF
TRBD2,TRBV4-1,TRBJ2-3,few,TGCGCCAGCAGCCAAGCTTCGACTAGCGGGGGGTTAAATACGCAGTATTTT,CASSQASTSGGLNTQYF
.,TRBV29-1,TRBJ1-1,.,TGCAGCGTTGAAGGCTCACAGGGGAACACTGAAGCTTTCTTT,CSVEGSQGNTEAFF
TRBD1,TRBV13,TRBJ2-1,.,TGTGCCAGCAGTTTACACCGGGACAGGGGCTACAATGAGCAGTTCTTC,CASSLHRDRGYNEQFF
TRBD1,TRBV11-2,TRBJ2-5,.,TGTGCCAGCAGCTCTGAGACAGGGATTCAAGAGACCCAGTACTTC,CASSSETGIQETQYF
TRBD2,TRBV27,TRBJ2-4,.,TGTGCCAGCAGTTTACGGGGGGGGATCAAAAACATTCAGTACTTC,CASSLRGGIKNIQYF
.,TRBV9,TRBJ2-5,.,TGTGCCAGCAGCGTAGGGGCTAGCCCCGACGGGGAGACCCAGTACTTC,CASSVGASPDGETQYF
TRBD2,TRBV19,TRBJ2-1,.,TGTGCCAGTAGTTTCGGGGGGTCCTACAATGAGCAGTTCTTC,CASSFGGSYNEQFF
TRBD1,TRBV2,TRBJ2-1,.,TGTGCCAGCAAAGCGGACAGGGGGGCTTACAATGAGCAGTTCTTC,CASKADRGAYNEQFF
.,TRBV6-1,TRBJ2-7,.,TGTGCCAGCAGTGTAGGGGGTTACGAGCAGTACTTC,CASSVGGYEQYF
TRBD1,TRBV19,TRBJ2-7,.,TGTGCCAGTAGTACAAGGGACAGAGAGCAGTACTTC,CASSTRDREQYF
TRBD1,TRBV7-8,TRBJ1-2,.,TGTGCCAGCAGCCAGGGACAGGGGGCAGACTACACCTTC,CASSQGQGADYTF
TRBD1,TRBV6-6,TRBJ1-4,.,TGTGCCAGCAGCCGCGGACAGGGGCGGGAAAAACTGTTTTTT,CASSRGQGREKLFF
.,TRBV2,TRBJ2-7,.,TGTGCCAGCAGGAATACCTCACGAGTCTACGAGCAGTACTTC,CASRNTSRVYEQYF
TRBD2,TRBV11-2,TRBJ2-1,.,TGTGCCAGCAGCTTAGCGGGAGGACAAGGGGATGAGCAGTTCTTC,CASSLAGGQGDEQFF
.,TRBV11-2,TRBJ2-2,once,TGTGCCAGCAGCGCCAGATTAACCGGGGAGCTGTTTTTT,CASSARLTGELFF
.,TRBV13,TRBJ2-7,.,TGTGCCACCAGGTCGTGGGGGGGCGGCTACGAGCAGTACTTC,CATRSWGGGYEQYF
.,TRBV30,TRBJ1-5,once,TGTGCCTGGAACAGCGGACAGAGCAATCAGCCCCAGCATTTT,CAWNSGQSNQPQHF